The rows below give T cell receptor beta chains drawn from one sample of a study of blood T cell repertoires in COVID-19. The table came from immunoSEQ multiplex PCR; TCRdb's copy has only in-frame clones and leaves some out. The repertoire holds hundreds of thousands of clones, with over 75% as singletons. Material: peripheral blood. Source of these receptors: a woman aged 25 to 39 with acute or convalescent COVID-19. Each CDR3 is given with its conserved first and last residue.

V	J	CDR3
TRBV3-1/TRBV3-2	TRBJ2-5	CASSPGLAGGRLPETQYF
TRBV27	TRBJ1-5	CASSSIQGRDQPQHF
TRBV10-3	TRBJ2-1	CAISEASPAGEQFF
TRBV10-3	TRBJ2-3	CAIVGDASTDTQYF
TRBV5-1	TRBJ2-1	CASSLDVVFAGVSYNEQFF
TRBV11-2	TRBJ1-5	CASSLDGGQPQHF
TRBV5-4	TRBJ2-7	CASSPGLAYEQYF
TRBV9	TRBJ2-7	CASSVGLGGAEQYF
TRBV5-1	TRBJ2-4	CASSLKRTSGRNIQYF
TRBV7-2	TRBJ1-6	CASSSWTGLPLHF
TRBV29-1	TRBJ2-1	CSVLAGVGDNEQFF
TRBV19	TRBJ1-3	CASSRQTGGYTIYF
TRBV13	TRBJ2-3	CASSWRLASTDTQYF
TRBV6-5	TRBJ2-1	CASSRDSRYNEQFF
TRBV6-1	TRBJ2-7	CASSESLAGYEQYF
TRBV27	TRBJ1-5	CASSFTGFSNQPQHF
TRBV19	TRBJ2-2	CASSPRQVTANTGELFF
TRBV5-1	TRBJ2-5	CASSPRRAQYF
TRBV19	TRBJ2-1	CASSWGTSGTYNEQFF
TRBV5-4	TRBJ2-1	CASSLRGQKEFF
TRBV7-8	TRBJ1-1	CASSPQGARGSSEAFF
TRBV4-3	TRBJ2-7	CASSQGPPSREGLGQYF
TRBV5-8	TRBJ2-7	CASSLSGVRNVPYEQYF
TRBV19	TRBJ2-3	CASSHRGTDTQYF
TRBV5-1	TRBJ2-7	CASSSVMAGAYEQYF
TRBV6-4	TRBJ2-3	CASSEGDSGDTQYF
TRBV7-9	TRBJ2-1	CASSLGAGVLSYNEQFF
TRBV24-1	TRBJ1-2	CATSDARGGYTF
TRBV3-1/TRBV3-2	TRBJ1-5	CASSQLTGLDQPQHF
TRBV7-2	TRBJ1-4	CASSPLGGTANEKLFF
TRBV19	TRBJ2-1	CASSISSGREGEQFF
TRBV29-1	TRBJ1-1	CSVVGVTEAFF
TRBV4-2	TRBJ2-5	CASSQERGRGGTQYF